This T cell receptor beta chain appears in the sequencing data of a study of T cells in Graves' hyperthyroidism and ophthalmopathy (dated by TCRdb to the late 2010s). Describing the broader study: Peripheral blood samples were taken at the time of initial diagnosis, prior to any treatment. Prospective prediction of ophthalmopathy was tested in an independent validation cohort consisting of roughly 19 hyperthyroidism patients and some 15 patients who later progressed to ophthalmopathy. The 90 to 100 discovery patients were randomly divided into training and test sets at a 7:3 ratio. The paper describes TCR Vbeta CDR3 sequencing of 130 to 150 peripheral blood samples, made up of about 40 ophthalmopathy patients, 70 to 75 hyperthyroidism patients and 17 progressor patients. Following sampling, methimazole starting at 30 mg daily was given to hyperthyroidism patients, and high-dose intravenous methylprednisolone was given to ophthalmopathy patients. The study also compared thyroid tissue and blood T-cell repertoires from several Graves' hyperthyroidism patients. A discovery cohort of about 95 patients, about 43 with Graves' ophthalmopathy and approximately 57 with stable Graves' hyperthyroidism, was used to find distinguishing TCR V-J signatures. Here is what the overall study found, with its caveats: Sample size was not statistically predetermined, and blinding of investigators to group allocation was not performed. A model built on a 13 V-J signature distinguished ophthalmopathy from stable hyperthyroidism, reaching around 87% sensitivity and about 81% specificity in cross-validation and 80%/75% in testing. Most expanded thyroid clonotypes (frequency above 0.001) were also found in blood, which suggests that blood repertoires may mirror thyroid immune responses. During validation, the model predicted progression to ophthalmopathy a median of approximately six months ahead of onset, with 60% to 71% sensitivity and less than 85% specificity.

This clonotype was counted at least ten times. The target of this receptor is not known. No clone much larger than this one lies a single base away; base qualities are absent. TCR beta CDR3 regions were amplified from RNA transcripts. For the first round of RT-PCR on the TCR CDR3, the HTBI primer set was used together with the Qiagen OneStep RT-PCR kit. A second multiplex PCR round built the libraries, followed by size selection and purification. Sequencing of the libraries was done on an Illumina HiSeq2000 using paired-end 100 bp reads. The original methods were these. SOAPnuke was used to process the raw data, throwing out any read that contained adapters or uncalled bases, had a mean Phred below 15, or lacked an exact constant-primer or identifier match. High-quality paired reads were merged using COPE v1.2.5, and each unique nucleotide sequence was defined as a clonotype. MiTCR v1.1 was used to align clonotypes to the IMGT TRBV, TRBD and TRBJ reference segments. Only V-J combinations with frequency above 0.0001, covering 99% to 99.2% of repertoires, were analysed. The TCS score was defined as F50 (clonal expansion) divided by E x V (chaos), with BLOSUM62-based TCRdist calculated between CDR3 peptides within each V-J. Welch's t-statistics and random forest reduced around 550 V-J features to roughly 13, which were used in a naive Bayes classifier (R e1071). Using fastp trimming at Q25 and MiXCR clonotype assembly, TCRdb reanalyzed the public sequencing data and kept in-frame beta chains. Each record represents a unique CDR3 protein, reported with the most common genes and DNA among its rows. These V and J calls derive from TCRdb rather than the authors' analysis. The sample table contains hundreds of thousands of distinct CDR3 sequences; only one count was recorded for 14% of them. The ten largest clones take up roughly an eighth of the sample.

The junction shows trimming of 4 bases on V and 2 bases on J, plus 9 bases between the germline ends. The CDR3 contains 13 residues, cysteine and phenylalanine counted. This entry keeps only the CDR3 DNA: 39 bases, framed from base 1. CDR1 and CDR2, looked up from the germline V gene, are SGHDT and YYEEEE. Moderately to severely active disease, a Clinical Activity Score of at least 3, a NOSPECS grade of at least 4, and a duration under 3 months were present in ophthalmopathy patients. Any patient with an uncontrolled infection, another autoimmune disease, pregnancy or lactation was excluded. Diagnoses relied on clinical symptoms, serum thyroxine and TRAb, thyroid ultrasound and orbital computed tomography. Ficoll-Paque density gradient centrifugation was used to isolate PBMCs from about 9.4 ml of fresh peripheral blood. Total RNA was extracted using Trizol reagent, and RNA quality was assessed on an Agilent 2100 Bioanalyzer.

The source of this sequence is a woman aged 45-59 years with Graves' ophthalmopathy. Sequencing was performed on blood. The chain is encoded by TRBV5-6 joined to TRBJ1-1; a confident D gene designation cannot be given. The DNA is TGTGCCAGCAGCCCATATTACAACACTGAAGCTTTCTTT. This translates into CASSPYYNTEAFF.